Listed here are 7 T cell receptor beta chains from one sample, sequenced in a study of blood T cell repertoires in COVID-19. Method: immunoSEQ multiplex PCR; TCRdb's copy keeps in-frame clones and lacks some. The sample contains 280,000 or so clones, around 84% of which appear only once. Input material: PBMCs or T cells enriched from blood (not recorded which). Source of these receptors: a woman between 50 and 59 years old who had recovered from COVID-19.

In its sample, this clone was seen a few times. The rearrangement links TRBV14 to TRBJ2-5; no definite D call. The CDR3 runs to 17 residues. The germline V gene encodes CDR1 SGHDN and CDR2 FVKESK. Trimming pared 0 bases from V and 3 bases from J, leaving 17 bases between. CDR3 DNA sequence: TGTGCCAGCAGCCAAGAGAAGGCCGAGACTTTTGAAGAGACCCAGTACTTC. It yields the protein CASSQEKAETFEETQYF.

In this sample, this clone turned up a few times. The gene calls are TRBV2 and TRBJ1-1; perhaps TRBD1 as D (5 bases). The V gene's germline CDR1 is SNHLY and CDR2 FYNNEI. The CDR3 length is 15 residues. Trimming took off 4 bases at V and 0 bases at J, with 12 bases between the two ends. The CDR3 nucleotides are TGTGCCAGCAGTGCTCTGAAGGGGATGAACACTGAAGCTTTCTTT. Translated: CASSALKGMNTEAFF.

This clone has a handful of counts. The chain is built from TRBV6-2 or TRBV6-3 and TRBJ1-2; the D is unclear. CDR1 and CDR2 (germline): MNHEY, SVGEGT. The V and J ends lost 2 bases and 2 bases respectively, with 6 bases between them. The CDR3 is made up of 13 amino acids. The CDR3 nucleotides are TGTGCCAGCAGTTACGGCCAGAACTATGGCTACACCTTC. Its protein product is CASSYGQNYGYTF.

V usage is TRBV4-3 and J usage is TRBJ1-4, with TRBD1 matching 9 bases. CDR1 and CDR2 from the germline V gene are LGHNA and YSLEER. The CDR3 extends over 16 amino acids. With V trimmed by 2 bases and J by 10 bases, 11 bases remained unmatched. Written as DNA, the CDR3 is TGCGCCAGCAGCCAAACGACAGACAGGGGGTCAGTAAAACTGTTTTTT. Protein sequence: CASSQTTDRGSVKLFF.

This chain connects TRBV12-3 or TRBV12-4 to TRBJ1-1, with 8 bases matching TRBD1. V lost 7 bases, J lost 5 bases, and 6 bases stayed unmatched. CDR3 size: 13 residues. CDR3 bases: TGTGCCAGCACCAGGACAGGGAGGACTGAAGCTTTCTTT. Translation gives CASTRTGRTEAFF.

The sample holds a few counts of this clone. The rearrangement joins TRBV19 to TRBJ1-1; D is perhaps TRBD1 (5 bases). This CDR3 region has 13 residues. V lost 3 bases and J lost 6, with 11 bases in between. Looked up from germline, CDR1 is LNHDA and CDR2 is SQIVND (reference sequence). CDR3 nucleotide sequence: TGTGCCAGTAGTATGGGGCGAAAAGCTGAAGCTTTCTTT. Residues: CASSMGRKAEAFF.

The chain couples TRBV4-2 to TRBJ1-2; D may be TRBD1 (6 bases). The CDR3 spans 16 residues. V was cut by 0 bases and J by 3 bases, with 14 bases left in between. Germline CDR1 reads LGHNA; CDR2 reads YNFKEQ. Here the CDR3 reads CASSQDGDTYYYGYTF. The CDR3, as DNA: TGTGCCAGCAGCCAAGATGGGGACACCTACTACTATGGCTACACCTTC.